This TCR beta chain was captured by sequencing in a study of human T cells and chemical hapten exposure. Each CDR3 protein is one row after TCRdb ran MiXCR on the RACE reads. The data hold over 150,000 distinct CDR3 sequences, with 25% to 30% observed a single time. The time point is: patch test 3, about 24 weeks after DPC sensitization. Documented treatment: therapeutic diphenylcyclopropenone sensitization with weekly scalp DPC. This clonotype has a handful of counts. The sequences come from whole blood, collected in connection with sensitization to the hapten diphenylcyclopropenone (DPC). The receptor was isolated from a young woman with alopecia areata. Some clones in this sample may be carry-over from other donors' samples.

CDR3 nucleotide sequence: TGTGCCAGCAAACAGGGCCTCTCCTACGAGCAGTACTTC. Protein product: CASKQGLSYEQYF. The V call is TRBV7-2, the J call TRBJ2-7, with TRBD1 as a possible D gene (6 bases). Germline lookup yields CDR1 SGHTA and CDR2 FQGNSA. The CDR3 extends over 13 amino acids. Trimming left V 7 bases short and J 0 bases short, with 10 bases between.